The rows below give T cell receptor beta chains drawn from one sample of a study of CD8+CD57+ T cells in acquired aplastic anemia. TCRdb fed the reads into MiXCR, producing one record per CDR3 protein. Among under 350,000 distinct CDR3 sequences listed, 55% to 60% were seen once. Sample: sorted CD4+, CD8+, or CD8+CD57+ T cells (not recorded which) from PBMCs. Receptors originate from a human donor with severe aplastic anemia or a healthy control (not recorded which). Both conserved end residues are part of each CDR3. The D gene is left open where the match is weak. The size of a clone is reported for some rows only, either as once, few or many, or as a class for expanded clones.

clone_size d_call j_call v_call cdr3_aa cdr3_nt
. . TRBJ1-1 TRBV7-9 CASQGCGEATEAFF TGTGCCAGCCAGGGCTGCGGGGAGGCCACTGAAGCCTTCTTT
. . TRBJ2-5 TRBV29-1 CSVGGLGRTETQYF TGCAGCGTTGGGGGGCTGGGGCGCACAGAGACCCAGTACTTC
. . TRBJ2-7 TRBV2 CASDRRGEDDYEQYF TGTGCCAGCGATCGGAGGGGAGAAGACGACTACGAGCAGTACTTC
many TRBD2 TRBJ2-1 TRBV6-1 CASQRQTSGGLEQQFF TGTGCCAGTCAGCGCCAAACTAGCGGGGGCCTTGAGCAGCAGTTCTTC
many . TRBJ1-5 TRBV29-1 CSVVVGGDQPQHF TGCAGCGTTGTCGTGGGGGGGGATCAGCCCCAGCATTTT
. . TRBJ2-1 TRBV29-1 CSVASRPYNEQFF TGCAGCGTCGCTTCAAGGCCCTACAATGAGCAGTTCTTC
few . TRBJ1-2 TRBV12-3/TRBV12-4 CASSLAGGYTF TGTGCCAGCAGTTTAGCGGGTGGCTACACCTTC
few . TRBJ1-2 TRBV29-1 CSVGPSDRGPYGYTF TGCAGCGTAGGACCGAGCGACCGGGGACCTTATGGCTACACCTTC
. TRBD1 TRBJ2-1 TRBV4-2 CASSQVGQGAYGEQFF TGTGCCAGCAGCCAAGTCGGACAGGGGGCTTACGGTGAGCAGTTCTTC
. . TRBJ2-5 TRBV7-6 CASSLIAGRPGERGTQYF TGTGCCAGCAGCTTAATCGCAGGGCGCCCCGGGGAGAGGGGGACCCAGTACTTC
. TRBD2 TRBJ2-5 TRBV20-1 CSARVATSVDTQYF TGCAGTGCTAGAGTGGCGACTAGCGTGGATACGCAGTACTTC
. . TRBJ1-1 TRBV20-1 CSARAITEAFF TGCAGTGCCAGGGCGATCACTGAAGCTTTCTTT
many TRBD1 TRBJ2-2 TRBV7-2 CASSSQGASTGELFF TGTGCCAGCAGTTCTCAGGGGGCCAGCACCGGGGAGCTGTTTTTT
. TRBD1 TRBJ1-5 TRBV7-6 CASSLGSWTGASNQPQHF TGTGCCAGCAGCTTAGGGAGTTGGACAGGAGCTAGCAATCAGCCCCAGCATTTT
few . TRBJ1-5 TRBV28 CASSPTLTGGNQPQHF TGTGCCAGCAGCCCCACCTTAACTGGGGGGAATCAGCCCCAGCATTTT
few . TRBJ1-1 TRBV12-3/TRBV12-4 CASSLAGRQTEAFF TGTGCCAGCAGTTTGGCTGGGAGGCAAACTGAAGCTTTCTTT
few . TRBJ1-6 TRBV7-3 CASSLAYGGSPLHF TGTGCCAGCAGCTTAGCGTACGGGGGATCACCCCTCCACTTT
few . TRBJ2-7 TRBV11-2 CASSLTGFYEQYF TGTGCCAGCAGCTTAACAGGTTTCTACGAGCAGTACTTC
many . TRBJ1-2 TRBV20-1 CSARSPGGYGYTF TGCAGTGCTAGATCCCCCGGGGGGTATGGCTACACCTTC
. . TRBJ1-2 TRBV10-1 CASSESLTGGYTF TGCGCCAGCAGTGAGTCCCTCACCGGGGGCTACACCTTC
many . TRBJ2-1 TRBV4-2 CASSQAPTGSTYNEQFF TGTGCCAGCAGCCAAGCCCCGACAGGATCGACTTACAATGAGCAGTTCTTC
few . TRBJ2-2 TRBV29-1 CSGRGRAQGQTGELFF TGCAGCGGGAGGGGTAGAGCACAGGGCCAGACCGGGGAGCTGTTTTTT
many . TRBJ2-5 TRBV3-1 CASSQDWGAARGQETQYF TGTGCCAGCAGCCAAGATTGGGGGGCAGCTCGGGGCCAAGAGACCCAGTACTTC
once TRBD2 TRBJ2-7 TRBV7-9 CASSPSLAGNIDEQYF TGTGCCAGCAGCCCATCCCTAGCGGGAAATATCGACGAGCAGTACTTC
. TRBD1 TRBJ2-3 TRBV7-9 CASSLADRVADTQYF TGTGCCAGCAGCTTAGCCGACAGGGTTGCAGATACGCAGTATTTT
. . TRBJ2-7 TRBV12-3/TRBV12-4 CASSRSAQTVGEQYF TGTGCCAGCAGTCGATCGGCGCAGACCGTGGGCGAGCAGTACTTC
many TRBD1 TRBJ2-6 TRBV9 CASSRSLGQPSGANVLTF TGTGCCAGCAGCCGAAGCCTGGGACAGCCTTCTGGGGCCAACGTCCTGACTTTC
. TRBD1 TRBJ1-1 TRBV19 CASSKQGAATEAFF TGTGCCAGTAGTAAACAGGGGGCTGCCACTGAAGCTTTCTTT